These 5 T cell receptor beta chains came from one sample sequenced in a study of blood T cells in healthy people across ages. The authors ran a second PCR of about 6 to 11 cycles using a sample-barcoded 5' primer and a J-beta primer mix. TCRdb reanalysed the 5' RACE reads using MiXCR and keeps one entry per CDR3 protein. The table includes 1.4 million or so distinct CDR3 sequences, roughly two fifths detected once. The sequenced sample was blood. These receptors came from a woman aged 18-30 years in good health.

This clonotype was observed a handful of times. This rearrangement joins TRBV20-1 to TRBJ2-7, with TRBD2 matching over 7 bases. Germline lookup yields CDR1 DFQATT and CDR2 SNEGSKA (reference sequence). V was pared by 1 base and J by 3 bases, with 6 bases of the junction left unmatched. This CDR3 contains 14 residues. CDR3: CSARAASGYYEQYF. The CDR3 DNA is TGCAGTGCTAGAGCGGCTAGCGGCTACTACGAGCAGTACTTC.

J is TRBJ2-1 and V is TRBV20-1, with D perhaps matching TRBD1 (7 bases). V lost 0 bases and J 5 bases, leaving 14 bases between the germline ends. CDR3 length equals 15 residues. CDR1 and CDR2 (germline): DFQATT, SNEGSKA (reference sequence). CDR3 amino acids: CSAREPGGSNNEQFF. The CDR3 DNA is TGCAGTGCTAGAGAGCCAGGGGGGTCCAACAATGAGCAGTTCTTC.

V gene TRBV24-1 combines with J gene TRBJ2-2; either TRBD1 or TRBD2 may fit D (5 bases each). CDR3 length: 18 residues. V was pared by 0 bases and J by 0 bases, with 13 bases between. The germline V gene has CDR1 KGHDR and CDR2 SFDVKD. CDR3 region: CATSDLPGTTTNTGELFF. The CDR3 coding sequence is TGTGCCACCAGTGATTTGCCCGGGACGACCACGAACACCGGGGAGCTGTTTTTT.

The chain carries TRBV2 and TRBJ1-6, with 8 nucleotides matching TRBD1. CDR1 and CDR2 from the germline V gene are SNHLY and FYNNEI. V lost 5 bases, J lost 7 bases, and 7 bases stayed unmatched. The CDR3 sequence is 15 residues long. DNA for the CDR3: TGTGCCAGCAGTCAGTCGGACAGGGACAATTCACCCCTCCACTTT. It encodes CASSQSDRDNSPLHF.

The rearrangement joins TRBV27 to TRBJ2-3; D is unresolved. The CDR3 has 15 residues. V lost 5 bases to trimming and J lost 2 bases, with 14 bases between them. From germline, CDR1 is MNHEY and CDR2 SMNVEV (reference sequence). CDR3 in amino acids: CASSPARRFTDTQYF. DNA for the CDR3: TGTGCCAGCAGTCCGGCAAGGAGATTCACAGATACGCAGTATTTT.